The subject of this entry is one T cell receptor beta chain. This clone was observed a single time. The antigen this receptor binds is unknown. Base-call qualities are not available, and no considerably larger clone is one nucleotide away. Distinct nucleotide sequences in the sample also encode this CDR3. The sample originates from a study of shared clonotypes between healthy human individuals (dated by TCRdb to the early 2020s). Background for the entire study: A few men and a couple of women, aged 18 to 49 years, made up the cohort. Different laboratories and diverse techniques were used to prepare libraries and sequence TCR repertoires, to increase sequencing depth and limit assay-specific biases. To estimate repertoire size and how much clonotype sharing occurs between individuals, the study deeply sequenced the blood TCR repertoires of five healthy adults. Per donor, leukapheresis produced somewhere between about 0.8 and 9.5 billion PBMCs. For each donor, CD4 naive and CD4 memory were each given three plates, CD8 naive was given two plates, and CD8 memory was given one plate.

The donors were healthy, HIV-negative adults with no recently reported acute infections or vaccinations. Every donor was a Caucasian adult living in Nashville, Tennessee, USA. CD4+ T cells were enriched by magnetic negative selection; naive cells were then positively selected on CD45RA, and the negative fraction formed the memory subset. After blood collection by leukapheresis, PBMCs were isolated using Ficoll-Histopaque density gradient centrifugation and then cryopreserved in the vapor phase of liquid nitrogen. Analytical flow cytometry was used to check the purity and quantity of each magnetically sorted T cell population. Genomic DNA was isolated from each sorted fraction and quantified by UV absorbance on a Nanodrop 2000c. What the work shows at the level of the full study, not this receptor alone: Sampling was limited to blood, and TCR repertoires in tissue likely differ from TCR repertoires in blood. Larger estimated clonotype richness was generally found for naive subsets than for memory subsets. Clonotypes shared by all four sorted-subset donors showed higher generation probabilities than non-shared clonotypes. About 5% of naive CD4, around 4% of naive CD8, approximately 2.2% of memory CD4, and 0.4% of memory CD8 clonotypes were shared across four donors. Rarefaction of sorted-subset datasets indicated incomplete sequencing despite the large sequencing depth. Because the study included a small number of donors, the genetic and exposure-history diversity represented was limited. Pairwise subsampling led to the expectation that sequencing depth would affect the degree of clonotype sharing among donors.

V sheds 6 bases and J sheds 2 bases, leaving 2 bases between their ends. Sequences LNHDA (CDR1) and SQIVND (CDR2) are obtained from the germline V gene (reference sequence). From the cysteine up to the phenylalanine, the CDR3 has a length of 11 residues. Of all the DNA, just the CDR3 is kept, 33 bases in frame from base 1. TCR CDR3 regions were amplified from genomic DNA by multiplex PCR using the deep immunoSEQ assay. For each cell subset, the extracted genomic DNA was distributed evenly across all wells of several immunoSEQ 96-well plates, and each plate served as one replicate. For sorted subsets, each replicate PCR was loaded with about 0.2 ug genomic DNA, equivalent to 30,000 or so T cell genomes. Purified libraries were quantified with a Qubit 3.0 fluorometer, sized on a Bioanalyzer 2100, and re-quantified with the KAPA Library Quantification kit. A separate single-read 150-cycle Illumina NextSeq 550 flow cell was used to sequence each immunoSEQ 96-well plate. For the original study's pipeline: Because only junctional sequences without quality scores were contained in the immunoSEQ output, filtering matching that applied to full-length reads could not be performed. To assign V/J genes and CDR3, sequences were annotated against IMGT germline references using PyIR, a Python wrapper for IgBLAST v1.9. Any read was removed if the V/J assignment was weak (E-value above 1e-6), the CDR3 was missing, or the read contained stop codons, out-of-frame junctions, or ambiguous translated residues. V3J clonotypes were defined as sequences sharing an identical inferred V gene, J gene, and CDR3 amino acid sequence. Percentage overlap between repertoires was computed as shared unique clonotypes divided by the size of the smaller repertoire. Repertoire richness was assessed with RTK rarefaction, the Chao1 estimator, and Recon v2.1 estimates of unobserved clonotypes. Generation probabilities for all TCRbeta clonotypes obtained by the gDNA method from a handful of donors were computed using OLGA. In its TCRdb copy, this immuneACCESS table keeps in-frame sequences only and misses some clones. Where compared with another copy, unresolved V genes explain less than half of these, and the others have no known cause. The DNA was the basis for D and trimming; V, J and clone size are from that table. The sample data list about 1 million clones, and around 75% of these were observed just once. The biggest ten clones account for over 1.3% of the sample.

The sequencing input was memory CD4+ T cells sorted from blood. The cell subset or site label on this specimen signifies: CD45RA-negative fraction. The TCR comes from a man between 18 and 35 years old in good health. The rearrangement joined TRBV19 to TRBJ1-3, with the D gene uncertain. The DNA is TGTGCCAGTAGCCCTGGAAACACCATATATTTT. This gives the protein CASSPGNTIYF.